This T cell receptor (beta chain) was captured in a study of blood T cell repertoires in COVID-19. For the study at large: From T cells, B-cell-depleted T cells, or PBMCs came the material, which was cDNA or gDNA.

Only in-frame clones appear in the TCRdb table, and some are missing; sequencing was by immunoSEQ multiplex PCR. This sample has 300,000 to 350,000 clones, with roughly nine tenths found just once. There are 13 residues in the CDR3. V lost 1 base to trimming and J lost 7 bases; unmatched junction nucleotides: 1. The genes are TRBV12-3 or TRBV12-4 and TRBJ2-1; TRBD2 agrees at 7 bases. Sequenced input: PBMCs or T cells enriched from blood (not recorded which). This clonotype was sampled from a woman in her twenties or thirties who had recovered from COVID-19. CDR3 amino acids: CASSLVGGNEQFF. CDR3 bases: TGTGCCAGCAGTTTAGTGGGGGGGAATGAGCAGTTCTTC.